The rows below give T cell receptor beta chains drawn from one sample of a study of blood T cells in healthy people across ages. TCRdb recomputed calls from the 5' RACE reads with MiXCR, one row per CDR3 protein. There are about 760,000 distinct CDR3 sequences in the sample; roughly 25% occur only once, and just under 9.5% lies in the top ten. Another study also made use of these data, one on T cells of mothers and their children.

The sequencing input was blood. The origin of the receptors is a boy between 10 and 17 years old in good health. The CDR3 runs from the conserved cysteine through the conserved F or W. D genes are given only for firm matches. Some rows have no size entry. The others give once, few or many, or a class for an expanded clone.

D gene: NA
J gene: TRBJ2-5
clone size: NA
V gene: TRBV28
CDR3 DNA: TGTGCCAGCAGGGACCCATACCCAGAGACCCAGTACTTC
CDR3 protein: CASRDPYPETQYF

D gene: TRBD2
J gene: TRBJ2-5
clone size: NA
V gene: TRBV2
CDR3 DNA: TGTGCCAGCAGCCTCCACCATACTAGCGGGGGAGAGAAAGAGACCCAGTACTTC
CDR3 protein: CASSLHHTSGGEKETQYF

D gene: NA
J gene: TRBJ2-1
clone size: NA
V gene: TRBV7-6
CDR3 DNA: TGTGCCAGCAGCTTAGATAGGGACTCCTACAATGAGCAGTTCTTC
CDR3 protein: CASSLDRDSYNEQFF

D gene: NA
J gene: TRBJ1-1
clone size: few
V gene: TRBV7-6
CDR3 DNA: TGTGCCAGCAGCCGGGGGGGACCGAACACTGAAGCTTTCTTT
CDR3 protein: CASSRGGPNTEAFF

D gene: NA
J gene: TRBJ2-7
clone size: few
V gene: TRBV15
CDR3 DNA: TGTGCCACCAGCAGAGCCGCCGGACCGATCTACGAGCAGTACTTC
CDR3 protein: CATSRAAGPIYEQYF

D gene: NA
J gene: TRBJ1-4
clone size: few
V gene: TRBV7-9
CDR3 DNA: TGTGCCAGCAGCCCTAACTTAGGGCGATCAACTAATGAAAAACTGTTTTTT
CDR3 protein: CASSPNLGRSTNEKLFF

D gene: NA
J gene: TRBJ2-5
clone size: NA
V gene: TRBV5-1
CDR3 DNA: TGCGCCAGCAGCCGGACTGGAGCCCAAGAGACCCAGTACTTC
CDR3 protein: CASSRTGAQETQYF

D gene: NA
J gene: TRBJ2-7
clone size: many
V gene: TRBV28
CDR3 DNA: TGTGCCAGCAGTTTAAGCAGGGGCTACGAGCAGTACTTC
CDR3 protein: CASSLSRGYEQYF

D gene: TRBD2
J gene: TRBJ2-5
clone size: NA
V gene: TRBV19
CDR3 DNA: TGTGCCAGTAGTATAGATCCCCTAGCGGGGGAAGAGACCCAGTACTTC
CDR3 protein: CASSIDPLAGEETQYF

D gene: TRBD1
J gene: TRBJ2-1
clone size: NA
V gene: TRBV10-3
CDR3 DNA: TGTGCCATCAGCACCGGGACAGGGAACTACAATGAGCAGTTCTTC
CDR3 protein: CAISTGTGNYNEQFF

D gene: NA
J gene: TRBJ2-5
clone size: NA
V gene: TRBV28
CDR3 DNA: TGTGCCAGCAGTTTTGGGGATGGGGAGACCCAGTACTTC
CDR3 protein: CASSFGDGETQYF

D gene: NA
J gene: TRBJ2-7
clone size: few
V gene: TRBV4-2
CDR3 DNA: TGTGCCAGCAGCCAAGCAGTTTCCCTTTACGAGCAGTACTTC
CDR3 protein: CASSQAVSLYEQYF

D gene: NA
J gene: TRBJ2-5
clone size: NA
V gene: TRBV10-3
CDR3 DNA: TGTGCCATCAGTGTGGAGGGGGGGCAAGAGACCCAGTACTTC
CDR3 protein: CAISVEGGQETQYF

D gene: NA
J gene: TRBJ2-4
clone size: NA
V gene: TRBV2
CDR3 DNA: TGTGCCAGCAGTGAGGCCCGAGGGTTCGGGAACATTCAGTACTTC
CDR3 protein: CASSEARGFGNIQYF

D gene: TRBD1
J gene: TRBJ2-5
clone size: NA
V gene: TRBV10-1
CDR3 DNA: TGCGCCAGCAGTGCGATTCGGACAGGTGGGGAGGAGACCCAGTACTTC
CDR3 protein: CASSAIRTGGEETQYF